The T cell receptor (beta chain) under discussion was sequenced for a study of OX40 agonist ivuxolimab in advanced cancers. Sequenced by immunoSEQ multiplex PCR; TCRdb stores in-frame clones only, minus some. Counted here are under 80,000 clones, approximately 85% occurring once; the ten biggest clones make up less than 2.5%. The trim removed 3 bases at V and 6 bases at J, leaving 13 bases unmatched. The CDR3 is 16 amino acids. The V gene's germline CDR1 is MGHRA and CDR2 YSYEKL. This receptor was taken from an adult with an advanced solid tumor such as melanoma, head and neck, liver or kidney cancer. This sample comprised CD4+ or CD8+ T cells sorted from blood, obtained in a trial of the OX40 agonist ivuxolimab. V is TRBV4-1 and J is TRBJ2-5, with 7 bases lining up with TRBD1. CDR3 sequence (DNA): TGCGCCAGCAGCCAGGAATGGACAGGCCTTAAGAAGACCCAGTACTTC. The encoded protein is CASSQEWTGLKKTQYF.